This T cell receptor (beta chain) was profiled in a study of shared clonotypes between healthy human individuals. In the study overall: Those who served as donors were a couple of women and a few men between the ages of 18 and 49. Study conclusions and caveats: What limited the represented genetic and exposure-history diversity was the small number of donors.

About 100 million PBMCs per unsorted sample were used for genomic DNA. Concerning this clone itself: The antigen remains unidentified.

Roughly 0.3 ug DNA, roughly 30,000 T cell genomes, went into unsorted PBMC replicate PCRs. Profiled with immunoSEQ multiplex PCR; TCRdb holds only in-frame clones, not every one. The table lists 400,000 to 500,000 clones, 60% to 85% of them singletons, with 10% to 15% in the top ten. Germline assignment: CDR1 SQVTM and CDR2 ANQGSEA. The CDR3 length is 10 residues. After removal of 2 bases from V and 12 bases from J, the junction contained 3 bases not matched to a gene. The rearrangement joins TRBV29-1 to TRBJ1-1; 7 bases map to TRBD1. The TCR originated in a woman in her thirties or forties in good health. Some clones in this sample may be carry-over from other donors' samples. Sequences were obtained from PBMCs. The DNA of the CDR3 is TGCAGCGTTGAAAGGGGGCCCCCTTTCTTT. This encodes CSVERGPPFF.